The rows below give T cell receptor beta chains drawn from one sample of a study of shared clonotypes between healthy human individuals. Assay: immunoSEQ multiplex PCR; the TCRdb copy retains only in-frame clones and omits some. The sample has approximately 980,000 clones, around 80% seen once. Sequenced input: memory CD4+ T cells sorted from blood. The receptors were gathered from a man younger than 30 in good health. Each CDR3 is given with its conserved first and last residue. The D gene is left open where the match is weak. Not every row has a clone size; where given, it reads once, few, many or a size class.

>.|TRBD1|TRBJ1-2|TRBV19
CASSTRQGQANYGYTF
TGTGCCAGTAGTACCCGACAGGGGCAGGCTAACTATGGCTACACCTTC
>.|.|TRBJ2-2|TRBV30
CAGRGDGELFF
TGTGCCGGGAGAGGGGACGGGGAGCTGTTTTTT
>.|TRBD1|TRBJ2-2|TRBV6-1
CASSEGTGNTGELFF
TGTGCCAGCAGTGAAGGGACAGGCAACACCGGGGAGCTGTTTTTT
>once|TRBD1|TRBJ1-1|TRBV6-1
CASSRGGGNTEAFF
TGTGCCAGCAGTCGGGGAGGGGGCAACACTGAAGCTTTCTTT
>once|TRBD1|TRBJ2-7|TRBV11-2
CASSSGQGNYEQYF
TGTGCCAGCAGCTCCGGACAGGGGAATTACGAGCAGTACTTC
>.|.|TRBJ2-3|TRBV5-1
CASSSRTITSTDTQYF
TGCGCCAGCAGCTCCAGGACTATAACTAGCACAGATACGCAGTATTTT
>many|TRBD1|TRBJ2-7|TRBV7-8
CASSLLQGNHEQYF
TGTGCCAGCAGCTTATTACAGGGGAATCACGAGCAGTACTTC
>.|.|TRBJ1-6|TRBV5-4
CASSLSSVSYNSPLHF
TGTGCCAGCAGCTTGTCCAGTGTCTCCTATAATTCACCCCTCCACTTT
>.|.|TRBJ2-7|TRBV19
CASSRSATISDYEQYF
TGTGCCAGTAGTAGATCCGCTACGATATCCGACTACGAGCAGTACTTC
>.|.|TRBJ2-1|TRBV18
CASSRPPGAIPFF
TGTGCCAGCTCCCGACCTCCGGGGGCCATTCCGTTCTTC
>few|.|TRBJ1-1|TRBV7-2
CASSLGGRGNTEAFF
TGTGCCAGCAGCTTAGGCGGCAGGGGGAACACTGAAGCTTTCTTT
>.|.|TRBJ2-2|TRBV9
CASSVAGGPPGELFF
TGTGCCAGCAGCGTAGCAGGGGGGCCCCCCGGGGAGCTGTTTTTT
>.|.|TRBJ2-4|TRBV27
CASTNNALGTKNIQYF
TGTGCCAGCACCAATAACGCACTAGGCACCAAAAACATTCAGTACTTC
>.|TRBD2|TRBJ2-2|TRBV7-2
CASSPAGSGELFF
TGTGCCAGCAGCCCAGCGGGATCCGGGGAGCTGTTTTTT
>once|.|TRBJ2-6|TRBV19
CASSMAHTGANVLTF
TGTGCCAGTAGTATGGCCCATACTGGGGCCAACGTCCTGACTTTC
>.|.|TRBJ1-4|TRBV5-6
CASRFGSKEKLFF
TGTGCCAGCAGATTCGGGAGTAAGGAAAAACTGTTTTTT
>.|.|TRBJ1-5|TRBV29-1
CSVGEGGNQPQHF
TGCAGCGTCGGTGAAGGGGGTAATCAGCCCCAGCATTTT
>.|.|TRBJ2-5|TRBV19
CASTHGETQYF
TGTGCCAGTACCCACGGTGAGACCCAGTACTTC
>.|TRBD1|TRBJ1-1|TRBV19
CASSSQGGTEAFF
TGTGCCAGTAGTTCTCAGGGGGGCACTGAAGCTTTCTTT
>few|.|TRBJ1-6|TRBV28
CASSPVTAYSPLHF
TGTGCCAGCAGTCCGGTGACGGCCTATTCACCCCTCCACTTT
>once|TRBD1|TRBJ1-5|TRBV9
CASSGEGAINQPQHF
TGTGCCAGCAGCGGAGAGGGGGCCATCAATCAGCCCCAGCATTTT
>.|TRBD1|TRBJ1-2|TRBV5-1
CASSITGTGGDGYTF
TGCGCCAGCAGCATCACCGGGACAGGGGGCGATGGCTACACCTTC
>.|.|TRBJ1-1|TRBV18
CASSPQGVVNTEAFF
TGTGCCAGCTCACCCCAAGGGGTGGTGAACACTGAAGCTTTCTTT
>few|.|TRBJ1-1|TRBV9
CASSVAPTMNTEAFF
TGTGCCAGCAGCGTAGCTCCCACGATGAACACTGAAGCTTTCTTT
>.|TRBD2|TRBJ2-7|TRBV5-6
CASSRTGLAGIEQYF
TGTGCCAGCAGCCGTACCGGACTAGCGGGAATCGAGCAGTACTTC
>.|TRBD2|TRBJ2-3|TRBV6-5
CASRKAGFTDTQYF
TGTGCCAGCAGAAAAGCGGGGTTTACAGATACGCAGTATTTT
>.|TRBD1|TRBJ1-5|TRBV27
CATMGGRGRGQPQHF
TGTGCCACCATGGGGGGAAGGGGGCGCGGTCAGCCCCAGCATTTT
>.|.|TRBJ2-2|TRBV10-3
CAPPRDFSNTGELFF
TGTGCCCCCCCTCGGGACTTTTCGAACACCGGGGAGCTGTTTTTT
>once|TRBD1|TRBJ2-2|TRBV19
CASSPQPTGIGGELFF
TGTGCCAGTAGTCCCCAACCGACAGGGATCGGCGGGGAGCTGTTTTTT
>.|TRBD2|TRBJ2-5|TRBV2
CASSPQGRVETQYF
TGTGCCAGCAGTCCCCAAGGGAGGGTTGAGACCCAGTACTTC
>.|.|TRBJ2-6|TRBV5-1
CASSFPETGISGANVLTF
TGCGCCAGCAGCTTCCCGGAGACAGGAATATCTGGGGCCAACGTCCTGACTTTC
>.|.|TRBJ1-1|TRBV18
CASSPPGQNMNTEAFF
TGTGCCAGCTCACCACCCGGACAGAACATGAACACTGAAGCTTTCTTT